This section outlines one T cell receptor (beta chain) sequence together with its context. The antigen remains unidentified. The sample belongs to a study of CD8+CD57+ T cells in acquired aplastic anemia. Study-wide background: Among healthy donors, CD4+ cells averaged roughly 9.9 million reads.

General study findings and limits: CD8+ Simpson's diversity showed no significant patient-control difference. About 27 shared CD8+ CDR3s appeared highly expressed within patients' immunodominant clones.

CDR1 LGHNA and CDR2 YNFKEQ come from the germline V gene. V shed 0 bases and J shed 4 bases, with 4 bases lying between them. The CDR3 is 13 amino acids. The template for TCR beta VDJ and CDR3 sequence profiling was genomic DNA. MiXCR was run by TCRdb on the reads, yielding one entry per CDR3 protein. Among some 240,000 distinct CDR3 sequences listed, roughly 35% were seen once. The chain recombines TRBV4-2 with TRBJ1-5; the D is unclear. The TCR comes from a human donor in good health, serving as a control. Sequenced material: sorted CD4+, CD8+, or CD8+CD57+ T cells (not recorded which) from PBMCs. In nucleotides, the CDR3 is TGTGCCAGCAGCCAAGATCAGAATCAGCCCCAGCATTTT. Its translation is CASSQDQNQPQHF.